The 3 T cell receptor beta chains presented below share a single source sample, sequenced in a study of T cell responses to AZD1222 COVID-19 vaccine. TCRdb keeps only in-frame clones here, not all; method: immunoSEQ multiplex PCR. This table holds about 180,000 clones, about nine tenths found once. The input for sequencing was peripheral blood, taken 28 days after the second AZD1222 dose. The receptor source for this set is an adult who received the AZD1222 COVID-19 vaccine.

This chain links TRBV27 with TRBJ2-7; 13 bases align to TRBD2. The CDR3 loop spans 18 amino acids. With V trimmed by 0 bases and J by 4 bases, 9 bases remained unmatched. In germline, CDR1 is MNHEY, CDR2 SMNVEV (reference sequence). The CDR3 is CASSLSPPLTSGGYEQYF. DNA for the CDR3: TGTGCCAGCAGTTTATCACCACCATTGACTAGCGGGGGGTACGAGCAGTACTTC.

V gene TRBV5-4 combines with J gene TRBJ2-7; TRBD1 might be the D (6 bases). Germline loops: CDR1 SGHNT, CDR2 YYREEE (reference sequence). This CDR3 region has 14 residues. V was cut by 2 bases and J by 3 bases, with 12 bases left in between. CDR3 nucleotides: TGTGCCAGCAGCTTTTATAAGGACAGCTACGAGCAGTACTTC. It encodes CASSFYKDSYEQYF.

CDR3 nucleotide sequence: TGTGCCAGCTCACCACCGGGGCGCAGCTCCTACGAGCAGTACTTC. Its translation is CASSPPGRSSYEQYF. The J gene is TRBJ2-7, the V gene TRBV18; D might be TRBD1 (5 bases). Germline V gene data show CDR1 as KGHSH and CDR2 as LQKENI. The CDR3 totals 15 residues. V was clipped by 0 bases and J by 0 bases, with 9 bases between them.